One and the same sample provided the 6 T cell receptor beta chains below, sequenced in a study of glioma-infiltrating T cells after dendritic cell vaccination. Clones were sequenced by immunoSEQ multiplex PCR, and TCRdb holds only the in-frame ones, with some missing. The sample has fewer than 95,000 clones; 85% are singletons. Time point described: after dendritic cell vaccination, including at tumor progression/relapse. The material was blood, obtained after dendritic cell vaccination. The receptors originated from a human donor with glioblastoma.

This chain connects TRBV7-3 to TRBJ2-2; 9 nucleotides agree with TRBD2. The CDR3 contains 14 residues. CDR1 is SGHTA, CDR2 FQGTGA, per germline. The V gene end was trimmed by 6 bases and the J gene end by 6 bases; junction bases not matched to a gene: 5. CDR3 DNA sequence: TGTGCCAGCAGTTCCGGGACTAGCTCCGGGGAGCTGTTTTTT. Encoded protein: CASSSGTSSGELFF.

This clone was seen more than once but under ten times. V usage is TRBV6-4 and J usage is TRBJ2-1, with 8 bases lining up with TRBD2. V was pared by 4 bases and J by 0 bases, with 2 bases of the junction left unmatched. Germline V gene sequence: CDR1 MRHNA, CDR2 SNTAGT. The CDR3 loop spans 15 amino acids. The CDR3 region is CASSVAGGSYNEQFF. DNA of the CDR3: TGTGCCAGCAGTGTTGCGGGAGGCTCCTACAATGAGCAGTTCTTC.

The rearrangement links TRBV27 to TRBJ2-6; no definite D call. The CDR3 loop spans 14 amino acids. V lost 6 bases, J lost 0 bases, and 6 bases lay in between. CDR1 and CDR2 from the germline V gene are MNHEY and SMNVEV (reference sequence). The CDR3 DNA reads as TGTGCCAGCAGCCGGAGCTCTGGGGCCAACGTCCTGACTTTC. The encoded protein is CASSRSSGANVLTF.

The chain links TRBV29-1 to TRBJ2-3; 10 bases are a match to TRBD2. The germline V gene encodes CDR1 SQVTM and CDR2 ANQGSEA. V shed 6 bases and J 6 bases; nucleotides not matched to a gene: 9. CDR3 length: 14 amino acids. Written as DNA, the CDR3 is TGCAGCGTAACTAGCGGGGATGAATGGGATACGCAGTATTTT. Its translation: CSVTSGDEWDTQYF.

V and J are TRBV6-4 and TRBJ2-1; D may be TRBD2 (6 bases). V shed 3 bases and J shed 6 bases, with 12 bases lying between them. Germline V gene lookup returns CDR1 MRHNA and CDR2 SNTAGT. CDR3 length equals 14 residues. The CDR3 spells CASSERDSTNEQFF. DNA of the CDR3: TGTGCCAGCAGTGAAAGGGACTCAACCAATGAGCAGTTCTTC.

This chain connects TRBV18 to TRBJ2-7, with 9 bases lining up with TRBD1. Germline values: CDR1 KGHSH, CDR2 LQKENI. V was clipped by 3 bases and J by 0 bases; unmatched bases: 12. The CDR3 sequence is 18 residues long. The CDR3 DNA reads as TGTGCCAGCTCACCTTTGGGACAGGGCGCACTAAGCTCCTACGAGCAGTACTTC. It codes for CASSPLGQGALSSYEQYF.